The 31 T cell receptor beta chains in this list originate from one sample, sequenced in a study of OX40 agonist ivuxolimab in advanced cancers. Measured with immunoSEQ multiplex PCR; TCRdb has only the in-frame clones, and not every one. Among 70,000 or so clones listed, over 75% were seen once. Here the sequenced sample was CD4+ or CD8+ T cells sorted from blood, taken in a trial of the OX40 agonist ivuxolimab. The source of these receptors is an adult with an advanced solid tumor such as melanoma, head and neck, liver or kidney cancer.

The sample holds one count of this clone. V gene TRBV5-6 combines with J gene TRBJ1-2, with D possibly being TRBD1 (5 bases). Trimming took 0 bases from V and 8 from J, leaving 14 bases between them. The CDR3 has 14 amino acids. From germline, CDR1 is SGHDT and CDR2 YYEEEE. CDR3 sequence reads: CASSLARGPGGYTF. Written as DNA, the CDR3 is TGTGCCAGCAGCTTGGCGAGGGGCCCGGGGGGCTACACCTTC.

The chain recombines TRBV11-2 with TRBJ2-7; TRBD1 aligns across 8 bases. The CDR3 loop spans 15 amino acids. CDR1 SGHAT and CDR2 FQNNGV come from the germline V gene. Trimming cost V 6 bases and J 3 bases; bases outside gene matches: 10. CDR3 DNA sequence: TGTGCCAGCAGTACCACCGGGACAGGTTACTACGAGCAGTACTTC. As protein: CASSTTGTGYYEQYF.

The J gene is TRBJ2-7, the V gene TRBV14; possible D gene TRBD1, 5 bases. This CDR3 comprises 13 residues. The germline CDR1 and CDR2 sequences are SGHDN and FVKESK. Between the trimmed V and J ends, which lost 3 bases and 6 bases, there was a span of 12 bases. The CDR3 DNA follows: TGTGCCAGCAGCCAGTCTAGGGGCAGCGAGCAGTACTTC. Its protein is CASSQSRGSEQYF. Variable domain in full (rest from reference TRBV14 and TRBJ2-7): EAGVTQFPSHSVIEKGQTVTLRCDPISGHDNLYWYRRVMGKEIKFLLHFVKESKQDESGMPNNRFLAERTGGTYSTLKVQPAELEDSGVYFCASSQSRGSEQYFGPGTRLTVT.

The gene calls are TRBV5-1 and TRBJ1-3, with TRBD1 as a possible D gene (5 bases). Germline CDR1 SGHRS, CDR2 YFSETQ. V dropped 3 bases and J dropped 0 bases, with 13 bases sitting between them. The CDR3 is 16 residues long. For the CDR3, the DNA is TGCGCCAGCAGCTCGGGGGACGCCCGCTCTGGAAACACCATATATTTT. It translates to CASSSGDARSGNTIYF.

CDR3 residues: CAILNQGGTDTQYF. The CDR3 DNA is TGTGCCATCCTAAACCAGGGGGGCACAGATACGCAGTATTTT. The chain joins TRBV10-3 to TRBJ2-3, with 7 bases aligning to TRBD1. The CDR3 contains 14 residues. J was trimmed by 1 base and V by 8 bases; bases with no gene match: 6. From germline, CDR1 is ENHRY and CDR2 SYGVKD.

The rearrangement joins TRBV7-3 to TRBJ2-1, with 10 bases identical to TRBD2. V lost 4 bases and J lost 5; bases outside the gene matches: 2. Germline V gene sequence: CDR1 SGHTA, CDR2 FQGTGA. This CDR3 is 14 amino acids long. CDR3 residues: CASSSSGSDNEQFF. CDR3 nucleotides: TGTGCCAGCAGCTCTAGCGGGAGCGACAATGAGCAGTTCTTC.

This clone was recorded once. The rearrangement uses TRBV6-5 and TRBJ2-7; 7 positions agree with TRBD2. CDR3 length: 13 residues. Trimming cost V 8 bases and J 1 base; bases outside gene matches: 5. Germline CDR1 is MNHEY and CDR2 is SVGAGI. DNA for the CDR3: TGTGCCAGCTTCGGGAGGCCTTCCTACGAGCAGTACTTC. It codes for CASFGRPSYEQYF.

CDR3 bases: TGTGCCAGCTCACTACGGACTAATGAAAAACTGTTTTTT. This translates into CASSLRTNEKLFF. The genes are TRBV18 and TRBJ1-4; no definite D call. The CDR3 is made up of 13 amino acids. In germline, CDR1 is KGHSH, CDR2 LQKENI. Trimming took off 4 bases at V and 2 bases at J, with 5 bases between the two ends.

The DNA for the CDR3 is TGTGCCAGCAGAGAGACGGGCACAGATACGCAGTATTTT. Protein: CASRETGTDTQYF. This rearrangement joins TRBV27 to TRBJ2-3; no reliable D call. CDR1 and CDR2 from the germline V gene are MNHEY and SMNVEV (reference sequence). Trimming left V 6 bases short and J 1 base short, with 8 bases between. The CDR3 runs 13 residues.

CDR3 sequence reads: CASRVRARDYEQYF. In DNA, the CDR3 is TGTGCCAGCAGAGTGCGCGCAAGGGATTACGAGCAGTACTTC. The rearrangement uses TRBV28 and TRBJ2-7, with D hard to call. Trimming left V 6 bases short and J 4 bases short, with 16 bases between. The CDR3 contains 14 residues. The germline V gene has CDR1 MDHEN and CDR2 SYDVKM.

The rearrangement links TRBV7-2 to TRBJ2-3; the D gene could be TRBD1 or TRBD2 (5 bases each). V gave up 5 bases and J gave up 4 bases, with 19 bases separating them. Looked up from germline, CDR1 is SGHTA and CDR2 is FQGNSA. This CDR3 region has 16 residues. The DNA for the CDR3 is TGTGCCAGCAGCCGGCTGGTTCCAGGGACGTCAGATACGCAGTATTTT. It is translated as CASSRLVPGTSDTQYF.

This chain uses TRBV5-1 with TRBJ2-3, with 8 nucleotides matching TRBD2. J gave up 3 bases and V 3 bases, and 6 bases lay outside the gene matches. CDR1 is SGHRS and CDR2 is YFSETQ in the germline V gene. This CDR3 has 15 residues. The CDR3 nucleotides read TGCGCCAGCAGCTCTAGCGGGTTGGTGACAGATACGCAGTATTTT. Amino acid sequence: CASSSSGLVTDTQYF.

The CDR3 sequence is CASSLSAVRGKGEAFF. The CDR3 DNA follows: TGTGCCAGCAGTTTATCTGCGGTTAGGGGTAAGGGAGAAGCTTTCTTT. J is TRBJ1-1 and V is TRBV27, with a possible D match to TRBD1 (5 bases). V lost 0 bases to trimming and J lost 8 bases, with 19 bases between them. Germline V lookup: CDR1 MNHEY, CDR2 SMNVEV (reference sequence). The CDR3 has 16 residues.

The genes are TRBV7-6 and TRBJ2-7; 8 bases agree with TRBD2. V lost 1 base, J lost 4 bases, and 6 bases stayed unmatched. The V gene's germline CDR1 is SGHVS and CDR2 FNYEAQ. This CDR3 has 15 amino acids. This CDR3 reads CASSLGGLGQYEQYF. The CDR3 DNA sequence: TGTGCCAGCAGCTTAGGGGGACTAGGTCAGTACGAGCAGTACTTC.

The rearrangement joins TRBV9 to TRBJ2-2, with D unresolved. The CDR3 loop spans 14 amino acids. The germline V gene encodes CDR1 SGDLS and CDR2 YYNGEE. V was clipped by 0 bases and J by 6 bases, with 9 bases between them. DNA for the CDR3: TGTGCCAGCAGCGTAGTACGAGACGCCGGGGAGCTGTTTTTT. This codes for CASSVVRDAGELFF.

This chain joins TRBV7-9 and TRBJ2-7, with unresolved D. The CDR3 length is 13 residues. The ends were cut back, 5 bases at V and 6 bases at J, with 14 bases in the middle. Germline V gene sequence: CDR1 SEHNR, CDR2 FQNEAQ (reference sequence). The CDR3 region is CASSAQESLEQYF. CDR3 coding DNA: TGTGCCAGCAGCGCCCAGGAATCGCTCGAGCAGTACTTC.

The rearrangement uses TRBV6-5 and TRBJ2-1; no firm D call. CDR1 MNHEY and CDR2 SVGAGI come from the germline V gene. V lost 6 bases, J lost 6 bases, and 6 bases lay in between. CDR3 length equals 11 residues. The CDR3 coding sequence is TGTGCCAGCAGCTCGTTCAATGAGCAGTTCTTC. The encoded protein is CASSSFNEQFF.

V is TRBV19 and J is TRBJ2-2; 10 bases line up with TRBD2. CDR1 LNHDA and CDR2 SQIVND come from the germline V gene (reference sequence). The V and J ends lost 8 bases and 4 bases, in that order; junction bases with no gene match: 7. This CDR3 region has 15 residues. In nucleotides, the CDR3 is TGTGCCAGTCGAGCGGGAGGGTCGGCCACCGGGGAGCTGTTTTTT. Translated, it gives CASRAGGSATGELFF.

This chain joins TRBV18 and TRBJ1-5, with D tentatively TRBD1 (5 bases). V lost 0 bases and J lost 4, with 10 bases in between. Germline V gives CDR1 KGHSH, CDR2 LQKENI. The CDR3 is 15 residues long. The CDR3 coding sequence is TGTGCCAGCTCACCACCGATCGGGGGGAATCAGCCCCAGCATTTT. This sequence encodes CASSPPIGGNQPQHF.

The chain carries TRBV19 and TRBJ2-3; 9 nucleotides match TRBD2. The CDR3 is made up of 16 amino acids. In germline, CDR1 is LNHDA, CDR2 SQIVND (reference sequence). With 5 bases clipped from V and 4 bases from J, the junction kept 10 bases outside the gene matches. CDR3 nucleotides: TGTGCCAGTAGTCCCGACTCAGCGGGAGGTCCAGATACGCAGTATTTT. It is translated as CASSPDSAGGPDTQYF. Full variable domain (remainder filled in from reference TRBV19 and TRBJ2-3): DGGITQSPKYLFRKEGQNVTLSCEQNLNHDAMYWYRQDPGQGLRLIYYSQIVNDFQKGDIAEGYSVSREKKESFPLTVTSAQKNPTAFYLCASSPDSAGGPDTQYFGPGTRLTVL.

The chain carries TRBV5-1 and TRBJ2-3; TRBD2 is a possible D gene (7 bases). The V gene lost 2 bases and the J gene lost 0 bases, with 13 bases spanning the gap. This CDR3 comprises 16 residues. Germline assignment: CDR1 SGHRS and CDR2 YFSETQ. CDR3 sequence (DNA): TGCGCCAGCAGCTTAGGTGGGGGGGCCAGCACAGATACGCAGTATTTT. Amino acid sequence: CASSLGGGASTDTQYF.

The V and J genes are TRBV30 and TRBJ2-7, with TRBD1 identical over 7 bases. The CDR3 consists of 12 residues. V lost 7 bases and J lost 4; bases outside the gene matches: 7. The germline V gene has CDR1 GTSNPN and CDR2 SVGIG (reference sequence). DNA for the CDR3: TGTGCCTTGCGACAGGGAGAGTACGAGCAGTACTTC. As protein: CALRQGEYEQYF.

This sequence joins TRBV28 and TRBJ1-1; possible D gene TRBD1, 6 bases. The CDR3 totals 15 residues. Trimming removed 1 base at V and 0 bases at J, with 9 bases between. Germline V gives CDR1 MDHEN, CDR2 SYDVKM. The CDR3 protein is CASSLSGAVNTEAFF. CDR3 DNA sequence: TGTGCCAGCAGTTTATCAGGGGCAGTGAACACTGAAGCTTTCTTT. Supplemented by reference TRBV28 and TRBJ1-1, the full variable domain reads DVKVTQSSRYLVKRTGEKVFLECVQDMDHENMFWYRQDPGLGLRLIYFSYDVKMKEKGDIPEGYSVSREKKERFSLILESASTNQTSMYLCASSLSGAVNTEAFFGQGTRLTVV.

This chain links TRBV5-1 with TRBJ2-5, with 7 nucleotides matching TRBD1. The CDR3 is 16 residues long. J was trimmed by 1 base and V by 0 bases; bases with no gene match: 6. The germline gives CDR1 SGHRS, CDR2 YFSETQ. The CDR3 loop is CASSLALNRGQETQYF. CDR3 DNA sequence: TGCGCCAGCAGCTTGGCCCTAAACAGGGGCCAAGAGACCCAGTACTTC.

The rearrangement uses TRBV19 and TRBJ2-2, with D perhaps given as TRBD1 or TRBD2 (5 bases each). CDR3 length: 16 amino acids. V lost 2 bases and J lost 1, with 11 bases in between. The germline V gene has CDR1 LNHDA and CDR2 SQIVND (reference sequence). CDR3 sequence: CASSISPGGNTGELFF. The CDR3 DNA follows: TGTGCCAGTAGTATAAGCCCTGGGGGGAACACCGGGGAGCTGTTTTTT.

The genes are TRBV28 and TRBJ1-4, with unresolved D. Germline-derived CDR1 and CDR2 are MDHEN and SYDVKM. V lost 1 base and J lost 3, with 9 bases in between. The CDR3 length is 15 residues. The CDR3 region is CASSLLGGSNEKLFF. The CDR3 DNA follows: TGTGCCAGCAGTTTATTGGGTGGGTCTAATGAAAAACTGTTTTTT.

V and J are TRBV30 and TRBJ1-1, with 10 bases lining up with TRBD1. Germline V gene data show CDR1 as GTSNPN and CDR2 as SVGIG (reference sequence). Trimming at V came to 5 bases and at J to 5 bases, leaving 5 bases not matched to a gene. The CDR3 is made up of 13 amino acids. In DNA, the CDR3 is TGTGCCTGGCAAGACAGGGGGCGAACTGAAGCTTTCTTT. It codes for CAWQDRGRTEAFF.

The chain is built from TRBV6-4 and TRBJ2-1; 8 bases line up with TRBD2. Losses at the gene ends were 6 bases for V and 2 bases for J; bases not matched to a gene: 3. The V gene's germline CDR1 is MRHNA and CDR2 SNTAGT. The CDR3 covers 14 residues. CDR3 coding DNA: TGTGCCAGCAGCCCGGGACTAGCCTACAATGAGCAGTTCTTC. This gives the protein CASSPGLAYNEQFF.

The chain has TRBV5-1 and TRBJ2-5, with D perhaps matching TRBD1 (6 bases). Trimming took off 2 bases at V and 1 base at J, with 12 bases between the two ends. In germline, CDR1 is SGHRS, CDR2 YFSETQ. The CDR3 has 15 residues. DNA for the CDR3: TGCGCCAGCAGCTTTTCTGGGGGCACCCAAGAGACCCAGTACTTC. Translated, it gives CASSFSGGTQETQYF.

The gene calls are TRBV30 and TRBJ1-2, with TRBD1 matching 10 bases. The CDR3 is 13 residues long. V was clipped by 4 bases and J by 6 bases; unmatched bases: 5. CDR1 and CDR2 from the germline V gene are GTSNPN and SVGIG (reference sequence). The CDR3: CAWKDRGVDGYTF. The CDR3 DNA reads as TGTGCCTGGAAGGACAGGGGGGTCGATGGCTACACCTTC. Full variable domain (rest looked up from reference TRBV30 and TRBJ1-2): SQTIHQWPATLVQPVGSPLSLECTVEGTSNPNLYWYRQAAGRGLQLLFYSVGIGQISSEVPQNLSASRPQDRQFILSSKKLLLSDSGFYLCAWKDRGVDGYTFGSGTRLTVV.

For the CDR3, the DNA is TGTGCCAGCAGCTTAGGCGGAGGGAGGGCCCGTAATGAGCAGTTCTTC. Translating it yields CASSLGGGRARNEQFF. The chain carries TRBV13 and TRBJ2-1, with 7 nucleotides matching TRBD2. CDR3 size: 16 residues. V dropped 0 bases and J dropped 7; count of bases not matched to a gene: 9. Germline V gene data show CDR1 as PRHDT and CDR2 as FYEKMQ (reference sequence).